This T cell receptor beta chain was documented in a study of shared clonotypes between healthy human individuals. The test was conducted at deep level. TCRdb's table, derived via immunoSEQ multiplex PCR, lists solely in-frame clones and lacks some. The sample contains a few million clones, 90% to 95% of which appear only once. CDR3 size: 12 residues. The V gene's germline CDR1 is LNHNV and CDR2 YYDKDF (reference sequence). The ends were cut back, 5 bases at V and 8 bases at J, with 9 bases in the middle. The material sequenced was naive CD4+ T cells sorted from blood. Subset denoted: CD45RA+ positively selected. The origin of this receptor is a man aged 18 to 29 in good health. The rearrangement uses TRBV15 and TRBJ1-4; D is uncertain. CDR3 in DNA: TGTGCCACCAGCCTCGGAGGGGAAAAACTGTTTTTT. It codes for CATSLGGEKLFF.